This T cell receptor (beta chain) originates from a study of cytomegalovirus exposure and HLA in healthy donors. Points from the study as a whole: Later analysis identified a missense DCLRE1C variant that was linked to TCR beta V- and J-gene trimming.

The PCR was carried out with 60 Vbeta primers and 13 Jbeta primers. Sequenced by immunoSEQ multiplex PCR; TCRdb stores in-frame clones only, minus some. This sample has approximately 110,000 clones, with roughly 70% found just once. With regard to this clone: Its antigen is still unknown. The sample contains more than one DNA sequence encoding this CDR3.

Germline V gene data show CDR1 as SNHLY and CDR2 as FYNNEI. The V segment lost 5 bases and the J segment 7 bases; nucleotides outside the gene matches: 5. The CDR3 is made up of 14 amino acids. The sequence came from a woman in her seventies in good health and CMV-seropositive. Sequences were obtained from PBMCs. The rearrangement uses TRBV2 and TRBJ1-4; TRBD1 agrees at 9 bases. The CDR3 sequence is CASSPDRGGEKLFF. The CDR3 nucleotides are TGTGCCAGCAGTCCGGACAGGGGAGGTGAAAAACTGTTTTTT.